The text below deals with one T cell receptor beta chain. Its target is unknown. This record comes from a study of T cell responses to AZD1222 COVID-19 vaccine. The repertoire was sequenced with immunoSEQ multiplex PCR; TCRdb's copy has only in-frame clones and lacks some. Of 140,000 to 150,000 clones listed, about 93% are singletons. Study-level findings and limits: Regions 160-218 and 743-854 dominated among vaccine-associated CD4 TCRs spanning spike. The sample set comprised mostly white British donors with more females, and clonal diversity was possibly underestimated.

V was shortened by 6 bases and J by 0 bases, with 12 bases between the two germline ends. The CDR3 loop spans 15 amino acids. The germline CDR1 and CDR2 sequences are SNHLY and FYNNEI. Sequenced here: peripheral blood, sampled on day 0 of AZD1222 vaccination. The J gene is TRBJ2-1, the V gene TRBV2; maybe TRBD2 (5 bases). The clonotype originates from an adult in good health. This CDR3 is CASSSSPSSYNEQFF. The CDR3 nucleotides are TGTGCCAGCAGCTCTAGCCCGAGCTCCTACAATGAGCAGTTCTTC.